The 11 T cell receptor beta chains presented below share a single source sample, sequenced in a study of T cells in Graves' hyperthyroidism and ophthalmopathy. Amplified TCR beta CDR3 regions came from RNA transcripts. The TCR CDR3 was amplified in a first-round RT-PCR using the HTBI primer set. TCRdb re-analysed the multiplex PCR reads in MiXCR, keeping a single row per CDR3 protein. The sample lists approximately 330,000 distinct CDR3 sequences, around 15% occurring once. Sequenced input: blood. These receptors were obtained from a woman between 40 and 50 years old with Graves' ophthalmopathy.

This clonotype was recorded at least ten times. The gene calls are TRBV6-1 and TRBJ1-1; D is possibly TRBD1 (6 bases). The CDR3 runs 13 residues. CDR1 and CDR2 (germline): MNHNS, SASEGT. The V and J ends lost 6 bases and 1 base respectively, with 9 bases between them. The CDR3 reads CASRRQANTEAFF. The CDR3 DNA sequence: TGTGCCAGCAGAAGACAGGCGAACACTGAAGCTTTCTTT.

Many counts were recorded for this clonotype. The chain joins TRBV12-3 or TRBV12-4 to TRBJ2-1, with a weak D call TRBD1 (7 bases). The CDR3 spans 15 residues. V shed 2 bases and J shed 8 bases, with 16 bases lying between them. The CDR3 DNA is TGTGCCAGCAGTTTACGACAGGGCTCGGGGGATGAGCAGTTCTTC. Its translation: CASSLRQGSGDEQFF.

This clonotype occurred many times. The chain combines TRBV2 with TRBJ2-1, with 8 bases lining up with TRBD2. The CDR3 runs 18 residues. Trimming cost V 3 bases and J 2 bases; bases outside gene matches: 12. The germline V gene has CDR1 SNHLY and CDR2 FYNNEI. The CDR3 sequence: CASSDRGGPAAAYNEQFF. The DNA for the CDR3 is TGTGCCAGCAGTGATCGGGGGGGACCAGCCGCGGCCTACAATGAGCAGTTCTTC.

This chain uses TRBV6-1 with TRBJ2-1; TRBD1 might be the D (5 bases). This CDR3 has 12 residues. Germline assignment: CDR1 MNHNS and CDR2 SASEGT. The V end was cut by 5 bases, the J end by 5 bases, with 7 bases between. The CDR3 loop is CASSWGNNEQFF. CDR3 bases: TGTGCCAGCAGTTGGGGCAACAATGAGCAGTTCTTC.

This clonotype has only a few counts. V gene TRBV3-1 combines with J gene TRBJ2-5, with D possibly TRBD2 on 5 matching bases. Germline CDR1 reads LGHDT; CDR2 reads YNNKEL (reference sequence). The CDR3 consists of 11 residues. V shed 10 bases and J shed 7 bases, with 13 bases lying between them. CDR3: CAITTRGTQYF. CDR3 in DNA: TGTGCCATTACTACCCGGGGGACCCAGTACTTC.

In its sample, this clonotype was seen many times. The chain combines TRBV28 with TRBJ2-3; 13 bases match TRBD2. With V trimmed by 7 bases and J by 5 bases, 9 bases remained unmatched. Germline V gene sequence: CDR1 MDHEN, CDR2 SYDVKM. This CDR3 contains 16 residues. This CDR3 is CASTLPGLAGRDTQYF. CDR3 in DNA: TGTGCCAGCACCCTCCCGGGACTAGCGGGGCGAGATACGCAGTATTTT.

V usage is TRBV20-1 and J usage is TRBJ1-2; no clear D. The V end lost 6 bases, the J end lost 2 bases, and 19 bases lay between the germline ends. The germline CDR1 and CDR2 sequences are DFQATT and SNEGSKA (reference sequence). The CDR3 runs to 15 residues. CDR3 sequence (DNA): TGCAGTGCCCAACCGGGTCTCAGGAGCAACTATGGCTACACCTTC. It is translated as CSAQPGLRSNYGYTF.

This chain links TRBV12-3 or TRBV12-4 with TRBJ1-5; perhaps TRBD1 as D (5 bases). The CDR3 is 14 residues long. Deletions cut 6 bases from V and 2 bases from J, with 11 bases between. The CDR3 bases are TGTGCCAGCAGCGACTCAGGGCGCAATCAGCCCCAGCATTTT. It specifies CASSDSGRNQPQHF.

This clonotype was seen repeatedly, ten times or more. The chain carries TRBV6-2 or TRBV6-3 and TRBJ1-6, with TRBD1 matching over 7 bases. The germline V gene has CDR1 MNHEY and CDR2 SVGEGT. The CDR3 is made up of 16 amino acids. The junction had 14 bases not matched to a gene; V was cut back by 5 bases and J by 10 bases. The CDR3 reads CASSLIRQGLGSPLHF. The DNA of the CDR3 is TGTGCCAGCAGTCTAATACGACAGGGCTTAGGATCACCCCTCCACTTT.

CDR3 protein: CASSQDRTGQGPYEQYF. DNA of the CDR3: TGCGCCAGCAGCCAAGATAGGACGGGACAGGGCCCTTACGAGCAGTACTTC. The V and J genes are TRBV4-1 and TRBJ2-7, with 9 nucleotides matching TRBD1. V trimming: 0 bases; J trimming: 4 bases; junction bases outside the gene matches: 10. The CDR3 has 17 amino acids. CDR1 and CDR2 from the germline V gene are MGHRA and YSYEKL.

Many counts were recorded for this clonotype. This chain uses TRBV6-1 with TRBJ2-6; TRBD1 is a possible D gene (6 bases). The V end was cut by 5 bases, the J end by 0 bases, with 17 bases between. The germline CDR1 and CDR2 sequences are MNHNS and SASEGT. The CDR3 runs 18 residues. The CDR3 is CASSLRRTGTSGANVLTF. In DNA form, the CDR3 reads TGTGCCAGCAGTCTCCGCCGTACAGGGACCTCTGGGGCCAACGTCCTGACTTTC.